Given below is one TCR beta chain in context. Germline V gene sequence: CDR1 MNHNY, CDR2 SVGAGI (reference sequence). The CDR3 covers 15 residues. V lost 3 bases and J 1 base, leaving 10 bases between the germline ends. The data were taken from a study of blood T cell repertoires in COVID-19. Study-wide background: T cells, B-cell-depleted T cells, or PBMCs supplied cDNA or gDNA.

Patients from Seattle were sampled longitudinally, starting during active infection. Original methodology: By means of reference gene primer amplification, nucleated cell counts were estimated. The table came from immunoSEQ multiplex PCR; TCRdb's copy has only in-frame clones and leaves some out. V and J calls and clone size are those listed in that table; D and trimming were worked out from the DNA. The sample includes about 30,000 clones, approximately 84% of them seen just once. The chain uses TRBV6-6 and TRBJ2-1; D is unresolved. The sequence derives from a man aged 65-85 years with COVID-19, enrolled during active disease. Source material: peripheral blood. CDR3 bases: TGTGCCAGCAGTTATTACTCCGGTTCCTACAATGAGCAGTTCTTC. As protein: CASSYYSGSYNEQFF.